This TCR beta chain is from a study of regulatory T cells in long-lasting Graves disease. Described time point: newly diagnosed GD, antithyroid drugs for less than 3 months. Generation of the TCR library employed RNA extracted from PBMCs. On this clonotype itself: Its antigen is unknown.

Study results and limitations: The sample size was small, and this may have reduced accuracy.

Assembly of TCR beta libraries relied on iRepertoire HTBI primers together with Arm-PCR of CDR3 regions. TCRdb itself ran the multiplex PCR reads through MiXCR, one entry per CDR3 protein. Of 680,000 or so distinct CDR3 sequences in the sample, roughly 15% were seen once. The CDR3 runs 13 residues. Germline loops: CDR1 SGHRS, CDR2 YFSETQ. V lost 5 bases and J lost 5; bases outside the gene matches: 5. This sample also appeared in a second study, on T cells in Graves' hyperthyroidism and ophthalmopathy. As that report states: Blood samples included most of the expanded thyroid clonotypes exceeding 0.001. From stable hyperthyroidism, ophthalmopathy was separated by a 13 V-J model.

V gene TRBV5-1 combines with J gene TRBJ2-7, with 9 bases fitting TRBD1. The TCR originated in a woman in her 30s with Graves disease. Sequencing used peripheral blood mononuclear cells (PBMCs), obtained at new diagnosis, from a patient treated with antithyroid drugs. The CDR3 DNA reads TGCGCCAGCAGGCGAGGGACAGGGAACGAGCAGTACTTC. Amino acid sequence: CASRRGTGNEQYF.